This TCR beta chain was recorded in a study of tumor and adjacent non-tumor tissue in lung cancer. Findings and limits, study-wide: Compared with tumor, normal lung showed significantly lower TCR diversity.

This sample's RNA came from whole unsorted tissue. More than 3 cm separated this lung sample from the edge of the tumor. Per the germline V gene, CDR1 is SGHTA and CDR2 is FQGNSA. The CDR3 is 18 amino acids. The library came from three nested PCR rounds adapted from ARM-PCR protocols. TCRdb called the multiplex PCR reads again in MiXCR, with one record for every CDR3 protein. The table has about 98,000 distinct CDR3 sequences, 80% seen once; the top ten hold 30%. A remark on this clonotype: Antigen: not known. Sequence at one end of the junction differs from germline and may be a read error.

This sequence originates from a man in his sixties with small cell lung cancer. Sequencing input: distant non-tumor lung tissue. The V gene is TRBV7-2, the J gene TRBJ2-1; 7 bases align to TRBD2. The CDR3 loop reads CASSSIPRITSAYNEQFF. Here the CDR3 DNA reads TGTGCCAGCAGCTCTATACCCCGCATCACTAGCGCGTACAATGAGCAATTCTTC.